This T cell receptor (beta chain) originates from a study of blood T cell repertoires in COVID-19. The overall study: Sites in the United States, Italy and Spain provided acute and convalescent COVID-19 samples. The cDNA or gDNA used as material had been derived from T cells, B-cell-depleted T cells, or PBMCs.

In the source study's methods: Estimates of nucleated cell counts were drawn from the amplification of reference gene primers. Sequencing was performed with immunoSEQ multiplex PCR; in TCRdb, only in-frame clones are kept and a portion is missing. The DNA gave D and trimming, while V, J and clone size come from that table. The table lists over 15,000 clones, about 87% of them singletons, with 7.5% to 9% in the top ten. The clonotype comes from a human donor in a cohort sampled during active COVID-19. The donor label of this sample is uncertain. The sequencing sample was made of peripheral blood.

The DNA for the CDR3 is TGTGCCAGCAGCTTAGAAGCAGGGGGCTATGAAAAACTGTTTTTT. This gives the protein CASSLEAGGYEKLFF. The V gene is TRBV7-2, the J gene TRBJ1-4, with 8 bases matching TRBD1. V shed 1 base, J shed 6 bases, and the junction held 4 bases outside the gene matches. Germline V gene sequence: CDR1 SGHTA, CDR2 FQGNSA. The CDR3 contains 15 residues.